Shown below are 10 T cell receptor beta chains from a single sample sequenced in a study of cytomegalovirus exposure and HLA in healthy donors. Here immunoSEQ multiplex PCR was the method, and the copy in TCRdb shows in-frame clones only, minus some. The table shows about 330,000 clones, with about 90% occurring only once. Sequences were obtained from PBMCs. These receptors were obtained from a woman aged 25 to 39 in good health and CMV-seropositive.

The chain links TRBV9 to TRBJ2-1, with D uncertain. V lost 0 bases to trimming and J lost 3 bases, with 13 bases between them. Germline values: CDR1 SGDLS, CDR2 YYNGEE. The CDR3 is made up of 16 amino acids. As DNA, the CDR3 is TGTGCCAGCAGCGTAGTTTTAGGGCGCGGCTACAATGAGCAGTTCTTC. It codes for CASSVVLGRGYNEQFF.

The chain links TRBV7-2 to TRBJ2-7, with 12 nucleotides matching TRBD2. Germline CDR1 is SGHTA and CDR2 is FQGNSA. With V trimmed by 0 bases and J by 6 bases, 12 bases remained unmatched. The CDR3 extends over 18 amino acids. The CDR3 bases are TGTGCCAGCAGCTTAGCGGATATTAGACTAGCGGGAGCACCCGAGCAGTACTTC. Protein: CASSLADIRLAGAPEQYF.

This chain joins TRBV5-1 and TRBJ1-1; D uncertain. Germline loops: CDR1 SGHRS, CDR2 YFSETQ. V lost 4 bases and J lost 4, with 14 bases in between. This CDR3 spans 14 amino acids. The CDR3 here is CASSLDELGTEAFF. CDR3 sequence (DNA): TGCGCCAGCAGCCTCGACGAATTAGGCACTGAAGCTTTCTTT.

The V gene is TRBV9, the J gene TRBJ2-1, with unresolved D. Germline V gene sequence: CDR1 SGDLS, CDR2 YYNGEE. V shed 0 bases and J shed 6 bases, with 16 bases lying between them. There are 16 residues in the CDR3. The CDR3, as DNA: TGTGCCAGCAGCGTAGGTCAGTTTTTTGGATCCAATGAGCAGTTCTTC. Amino acid sequence: CASSVGQFFGSNEQFF.

The chain uses TRBV9 and TRBJ2-3; possibly TRBD2 for D (5 bases). The CDR3 contains 13 residues. The germline V gene has CDR1 SGDLS and CDR2 YYNGEE. V dropped 4 bases and J dropped 3 bases, with 9 bases sitting between them. CDR3 sequence reads: CASSPGGTDTQYF. The CDR3 bases are TGTGCCAGCAGCCCAGGAGGAACAGATACGCAGTATTTT.

This chain connects TRBV18 to TRBJ2-1; the match to TRBD1 covers 9 bases. Losses at the gene ends were 3 bases for V and 7 bases for J; bases not matched to a gene: 7. Germline V gene sequence: CDR1 KGHSH, CDR2 LQKENI. The CDR3 runs to 15 residues. CDR3 sequence: CASSPKTGGGNEQFF. Written as DNA, the CDR3 is TGTGCCAGCTCACCGAAGACAGGGGGGGGGAATGAGCAGTTCTTC.

This chain links TRBV2 with TRBJ2-1, with 13 bases identical to TRBD2. The J segment lost 5 bases and the V segment lost 5 bases, leaving 3 bases of the junction unmatched. Germline-derived CDR1 and CDR2 are SNHLY and FYNNEI. The CDR3 covers 15 residues. The CDR3 reads CASSTGTSGNNEQFF. In nucleotides, the CDR3 is TGTGCCAGCAGTACCGGGACTAGCGGGAACAATGAGCAGTTCTTC.

This chain joins TRBV5-6 and TRBJ2-7; D perhaps matches TRBD1 (5 bases). CDR1 is SGHDT and CDR2 is YYEEEE in the germline V gene. This CDR3 is built from 12 residues. Trimming removed 3 bases at V and 4 bases at J, with 8 bases between. The CDR3 DNA is TGTGCCAGCAGCTACTCAGGGTACGAGCAGTACTTC. Its translation: CASSYSGYEQYF.

V usage is TRBV4-1 and J usage is TRBJ1-1; D is ambiguous. CDR1 is MGHRA, CDR2 YSYEKL, per germline. V lost 0 bases, J lost 2 bases, and 7 bases lay in between. The CDR3 loop spans 14 amino acids. The CDR3 loop reads CASSQEGSNTEAFF. For the CDR3, the DNA is TGCGCCAGCAGCCAAGAAGGCAGTAACACTGAAGCTTTCTTT.

Here the CDR3 reads CSAESGELFF. The CDR3 DNA sequence: TGCAGTGCTGAAAGCGGGGAGCTGTTTTTT. The V gene is TRBV20-1, the J gene TRBJ2-2; D ambiguous. The CDR3 is made up of 10 amino acids. From germline, CDR1 is DFQATT and CDR2 SNEGSKA (reference sequence). V lost 5 bases, J lost 7 bases, and 5 bases lay in between.